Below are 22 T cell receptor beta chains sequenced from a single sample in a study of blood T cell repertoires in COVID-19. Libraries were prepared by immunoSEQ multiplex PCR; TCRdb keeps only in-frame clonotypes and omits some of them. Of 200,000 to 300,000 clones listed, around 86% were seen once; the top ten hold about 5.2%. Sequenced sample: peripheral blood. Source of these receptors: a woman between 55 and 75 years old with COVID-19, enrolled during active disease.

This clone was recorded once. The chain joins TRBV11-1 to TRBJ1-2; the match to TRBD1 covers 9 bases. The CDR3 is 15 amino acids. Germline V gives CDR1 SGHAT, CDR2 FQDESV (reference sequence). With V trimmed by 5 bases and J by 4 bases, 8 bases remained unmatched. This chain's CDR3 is CASSTGTGRFYGYTF. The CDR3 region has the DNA TGTGCCAGCAGCACCGGGACAGGGCGATTCTATGGCTACACCTTC. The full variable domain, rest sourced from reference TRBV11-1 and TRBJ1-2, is EAEVAQSPRYKITEKSQAVAFWCDPISGHATLYWYRQILGQGPELLVQFQDESVVDDSQLPKDRFSAERLKGVDSTLKIQPAELGDSAMYLCASSTGTGRFYGYTFGSGTRLTVV.

The CDR3 DNA sequence: TGTGCCAGCAGCTTAGATCTCAGCGTGACCTACAATGAGCAGTTCTTC. It codes for CASSLDLSVTYNEQFF. The chain is built from TRBV11-2 and TRBJ2-1; D remains unclear. In germline, CDR1 is SGHAT, CDR2 FQNNGV. The CDR3 runs 16 residues. Trimming left V 0 bases short and J 2 bases short, with 11 bases between.

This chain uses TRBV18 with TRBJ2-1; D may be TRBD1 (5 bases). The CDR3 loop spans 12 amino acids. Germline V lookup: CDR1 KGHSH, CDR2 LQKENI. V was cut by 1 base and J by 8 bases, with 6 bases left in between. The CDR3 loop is CASSPRRDEQFF. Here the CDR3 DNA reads TGTGCCAGCTCACCACGCAGGGATGAGCAGTTCTTC.

The CDR3 region has the DNA TGTGCCAGCAGTTACGGAGGGTGGACTGAAGCTTTCTTT. Protein: CASSYGGWTEAFF. V and J are TRBV6-2 or TRBV6-3 and TRBJ1-1, with D uncertain. This CDR3 contains 13 residues. Between the trimmed V and J ends, which lost 2 bases and 5 bases, there was a span of 9 bases. The germline V gene has CDR1 MNHEY and CDR2 SVGEGT.

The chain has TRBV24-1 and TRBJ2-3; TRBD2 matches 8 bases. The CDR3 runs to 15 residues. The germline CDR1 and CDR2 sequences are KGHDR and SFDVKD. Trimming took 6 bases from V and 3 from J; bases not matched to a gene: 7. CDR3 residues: CATSPSGRRTDTQYF. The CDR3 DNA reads TGTGCCACCAGTCCAAGCGGGAGAAGGACAGATACGCAGTATTTT.

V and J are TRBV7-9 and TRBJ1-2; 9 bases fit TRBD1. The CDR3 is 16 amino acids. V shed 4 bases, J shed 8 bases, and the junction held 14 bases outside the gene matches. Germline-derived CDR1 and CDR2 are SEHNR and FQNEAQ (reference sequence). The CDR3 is CASSYTGGSVFSGYTF. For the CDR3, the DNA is TGTGCCAGCAGCTACACAGGGGGCTCAGTGTTTTCGGGCTACACCTTC.

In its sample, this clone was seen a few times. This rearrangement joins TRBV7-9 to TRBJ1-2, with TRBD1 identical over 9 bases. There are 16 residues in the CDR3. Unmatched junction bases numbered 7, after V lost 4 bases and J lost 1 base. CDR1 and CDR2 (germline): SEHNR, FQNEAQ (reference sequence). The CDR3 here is CASSSRTGELNYGYTF. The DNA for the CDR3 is TGTGCCAGCAGCTCCCGGACAGGGGAACTTAACTATGGCTACACCTTC.

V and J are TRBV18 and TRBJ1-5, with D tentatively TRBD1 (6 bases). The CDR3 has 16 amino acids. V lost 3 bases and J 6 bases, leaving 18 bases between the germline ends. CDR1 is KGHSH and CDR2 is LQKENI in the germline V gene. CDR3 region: CASSPAIQGVGQPQHF. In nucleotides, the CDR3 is TGTGCCAGCTCACCTGCGATACAGGGCGTTGGTCAGCCCCAGCATTTT.

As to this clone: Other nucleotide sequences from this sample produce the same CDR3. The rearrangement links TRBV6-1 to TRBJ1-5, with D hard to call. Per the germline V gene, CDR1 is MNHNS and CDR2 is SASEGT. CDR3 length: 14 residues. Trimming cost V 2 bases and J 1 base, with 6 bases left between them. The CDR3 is CASSESGSNQPQHF. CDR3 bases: TGTGCCAGCAGTGAATCCGGGAGCAATCAGCCCCAGCATTTT.

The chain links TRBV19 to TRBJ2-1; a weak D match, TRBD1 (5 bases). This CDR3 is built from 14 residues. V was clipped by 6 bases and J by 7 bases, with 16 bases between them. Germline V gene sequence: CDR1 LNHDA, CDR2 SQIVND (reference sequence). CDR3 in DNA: TGTGCCAGTAGCTCTTCAGGGCTTATTAATGAGCAGTTCTTC. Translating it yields CASSSSGLINEQFF.

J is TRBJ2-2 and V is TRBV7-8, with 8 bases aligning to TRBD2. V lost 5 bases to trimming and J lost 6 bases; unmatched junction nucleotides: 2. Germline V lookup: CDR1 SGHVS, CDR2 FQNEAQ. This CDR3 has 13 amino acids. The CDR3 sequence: CASSDGRAGELFF. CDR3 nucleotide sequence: TGTGCCAGCAGCGACGGGAGGGCCGGGGAGCTGTTTTTT.

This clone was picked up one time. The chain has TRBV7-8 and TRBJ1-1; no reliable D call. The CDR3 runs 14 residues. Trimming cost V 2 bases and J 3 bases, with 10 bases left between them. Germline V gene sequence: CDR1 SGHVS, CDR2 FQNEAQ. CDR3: CASSLLRSYTEAFF. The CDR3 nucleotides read TGTGCCAGCAGCTTACTCCGTAGTTACACTGAAGCTTTCTTT.

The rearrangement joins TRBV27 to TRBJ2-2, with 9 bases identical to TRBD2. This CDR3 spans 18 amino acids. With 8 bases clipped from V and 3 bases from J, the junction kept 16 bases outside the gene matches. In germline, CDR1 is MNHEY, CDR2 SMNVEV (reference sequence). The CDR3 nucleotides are TGTGCCAGCTTCCCCCTTAGCGGGGGAGTGACCTACACCGGGGAGCTGTTTTTT. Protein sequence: CASFPLSGGVTYTGELFF.

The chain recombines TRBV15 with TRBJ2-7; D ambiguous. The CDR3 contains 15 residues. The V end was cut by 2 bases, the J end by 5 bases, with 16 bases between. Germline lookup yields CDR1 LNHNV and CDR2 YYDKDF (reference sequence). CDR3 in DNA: TGTGCCACCAGCAGATCGAGTAGATCTCAAGACGAGCAGTACTTC. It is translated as CATSRSSRSQDEQYF.

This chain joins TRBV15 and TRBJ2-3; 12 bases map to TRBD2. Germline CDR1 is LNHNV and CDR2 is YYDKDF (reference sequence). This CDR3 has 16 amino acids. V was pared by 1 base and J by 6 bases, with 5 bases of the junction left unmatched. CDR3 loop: CATSRGVLAGGDTQYF. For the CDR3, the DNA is TGTGCCACCAGCAGAGGTGTACTAGCGGGAGGTGATACGCAGTATTTT.

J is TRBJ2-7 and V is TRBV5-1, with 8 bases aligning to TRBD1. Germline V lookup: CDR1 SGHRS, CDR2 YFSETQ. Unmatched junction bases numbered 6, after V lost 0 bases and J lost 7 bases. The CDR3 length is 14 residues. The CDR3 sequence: CASSLDRGIREQYF. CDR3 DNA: TGCGCCAGCAGCTTGGACAGGGGGATTCGGGAGCAGTACTTC.

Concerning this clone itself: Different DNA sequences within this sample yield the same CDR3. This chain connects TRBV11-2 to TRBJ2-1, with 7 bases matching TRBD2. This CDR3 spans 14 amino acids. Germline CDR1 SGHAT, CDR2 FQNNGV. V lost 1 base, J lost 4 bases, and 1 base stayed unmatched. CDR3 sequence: CASSLAGGYNEQFF. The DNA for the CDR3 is TGTGCCAGCAGCTTAGCGGGAGGATACAATGAGCAGTTCTTC.

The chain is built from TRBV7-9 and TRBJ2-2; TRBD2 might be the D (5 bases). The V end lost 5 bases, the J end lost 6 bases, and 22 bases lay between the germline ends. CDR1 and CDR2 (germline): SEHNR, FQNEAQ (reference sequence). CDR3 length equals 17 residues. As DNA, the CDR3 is TGTGCCAGCAGCCCCATGGTTGGCGGGCCCGTGGCCGGGGAGCTGTTTTTT. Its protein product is CASSPMVGGPVAGELFF.

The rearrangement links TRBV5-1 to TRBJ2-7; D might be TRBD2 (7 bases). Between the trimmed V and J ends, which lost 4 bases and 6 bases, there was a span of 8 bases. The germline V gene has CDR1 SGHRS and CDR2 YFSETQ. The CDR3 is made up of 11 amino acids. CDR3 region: CASSRGGEQYF. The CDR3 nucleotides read TGCGCCAGCAGCAGGGGGGGCGAGCAGTACTTC.

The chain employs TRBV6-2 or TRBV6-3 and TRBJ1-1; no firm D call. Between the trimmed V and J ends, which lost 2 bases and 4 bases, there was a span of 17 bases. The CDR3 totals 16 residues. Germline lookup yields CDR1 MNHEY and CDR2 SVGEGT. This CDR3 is CASSYTPMAGSTEAFF. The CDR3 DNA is TGTGCCAGCAGTTACACACCTATGGCGGGGAGCACTGAAGCTTTCTTT.

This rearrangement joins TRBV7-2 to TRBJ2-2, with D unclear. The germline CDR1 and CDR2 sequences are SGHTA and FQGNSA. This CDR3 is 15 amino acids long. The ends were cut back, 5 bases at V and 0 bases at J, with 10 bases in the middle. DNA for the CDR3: TGTGCCAGCAGCCCCCCCTCCCCGAACACCGGGGAGCTGTTTTTT. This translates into CASSPPSPNTGELFF.

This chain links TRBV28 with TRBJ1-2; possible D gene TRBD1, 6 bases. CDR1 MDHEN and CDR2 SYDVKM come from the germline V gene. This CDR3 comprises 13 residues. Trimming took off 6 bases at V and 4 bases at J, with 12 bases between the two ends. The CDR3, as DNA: TGTGCCAGCAGGATACCGACAGGCTATGGCTACACCTTC. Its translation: CASRIPTGYGYTF.